One and the same sample provided the 27 T cell receptor beta chains below, sequenced in a study of blood T cells in healthy people across ages. A second PCR of roughly 7 to 11 cycles used a sample-barcoded 5' primer and a J-beta primer mix. One entry per CDR3 protein results from TCRdb running MiXCR on the 5' RACE reads. Here the sample spans 600,000 to 850,000 distinct CDR3 sequences, 25% being singletons. Another study also made use of these data, one on T cells of mothers and their children.

Sequencing was done on a sample of blood. These receptors were obtained from a boy aged 5-17 years in good health.

This clonotype has a handful of counts. At one end, the junction sequence differs from germline, possibly due to a read error. This chain connects TRBV7-2 to TRBJ2-5, with a weak D call TRBD1 (6 bases). CDR3 length: 15 residues. Germline V CDR1 and CDR2: SGHTA, FQGNSA. The CDR3 coding sequence is TGTGCCACCAGTCAAGGGGGTGGGTACCAGGAGACCCAGTACTTC. It codes for CATSQGGGYQETQYF. Supplemented by reference TRBV7-2 and TRBJ2-5, the full variable domain reads GAGVSQSPSNKVTEKGKDVELRCDPISGHTALYWYRQSLGQGLEFLIYFQGNSAPDKSGLPSDRFSAERTGGSVSTLTIQRTQQEDSAVYLCATSQGGGYQETQYFGPGTRLLVL.

The CDR3: CASSFKTEAFF. The CDR3 coding sequence is TGTGCCAGCAGTTTTAAGACTGAAGCTTTCTTT. The gene calls are TRBV12-3 or TRBV12-4 and TRBJ1-1; D ambiguous. This CDR3 spans 11 amino acids. V shed 3 bases and J shed 5 bases, with 4 bases lying between them.

This clonotype was found a few times. J is TRBJ2-5 and V is TRBV19; D remains unclear. Trimming removed 5 bases from V and 2 bases from J, with 18 bases in between. CDR3 size: 16 residues. Germline values: CDR1 LNHDA, CDR2 SQIVND (reference sequence). In DNA, the CDR3 is TGTGCCAGTAGTCTCTCGACGATTAGGGCGCAAGAGACCCAGTACTTC. It translates to CASSLSTIRAQETQYF.

The chain is built from TRBV11-2 and TRBJ1-2; tentative D call: TRBD1 (5 bases). Germline CDR1 is SGHAT and CDR2 is FQNNGV. The V end was cut by 0 bases, the J end by 4 bases, with 18 bases between. The CDR3 sequence is 17 residues long. The chain's CDR3 is CASSLDPSRTPFYGYTF. CDR3 sequence (DNA): TGTGCCAGCAGCTTAGATCCGTCCCGGACACCATTCTATGGCTACACCTTC.

The J gene is TRBJ2-2, the V gene TRBV28, with TRBD2 matching 8 bases. The CDR3 length is 16 residues. Trimming at V came to 2 bases and at J to 8 bases, leaving 10 bases not matched to a gene. In germline, CDR1 is MDHEN, CDR2 SYDVKM. The CDR3 spells CASSLTTLAAWGELFF. CDR3 nucleotide sequence: TGTGCCAGCAGTTTAACTACACTAGCGGCGTGGGGGGAGCTGTTTTTT.

This clonotype was detected a few times. The CDR3 loop reads CASSQRAGGSGYTF. The CDR3 nucleotides are TGTGCCAGCAGCCAACGAGCGGGGGGCAGCGGCTACACCTTC. This chain links TRBV7-9 with TRBJ1-2; D possibly corresponds to TRBD1 (6 bases). Germline CDR1 and CDR2: SEHNR and FQNEAQ (reference sequence). The V gene lost 5 bases and the J gene lost 8 bases, with 18 bases spanning the gap. The CDR3 is 14 residues long.

The chain is built from TRBV4-3 and TRBJ1-2; no clear D. Germline values: CDR1 LGHNA, CDR2 YSLEER. Trimming removed 4 bases at V and 7 bases at J, with 16 bases between. The CDR3 contains 14 residues. CDR3 DNA sequence: TGCGCCAGCAGCCCCGGACCTACGTCCTTTGGCTACACCTTC. Protein: CASSPGPTSFGYTF.

This clonotype appeared a few times. Sequence at one end of the junction differs from germline and may be a read error. CDR3 in DNA: TGTACCAGCTCACCCCAGCGGACGGGCTACGAGCAGTACTTC. Translated: CTSSPQRTGYEQYF. V and J are TRBV18 and TRBJ2-5; possibly TRBD2 for D (5 bases). The J call may be in error: the DNA end matches TRBJ2-7 better. Germline loops: CDR1 KGHSH, CDR2 LQKENI. This CDR3 spans 14 amino acids.

In its sample, this clonotype was seen a few times. The DNA for the CDR3 is TGCAGTGCTAGAGTCACCGTGCCCTATGGCTACACCTTC. This gives the protein CSARVTVPYGYTF. This chain connects TRBV20-1 to TRBJ1-2, with D unclear. CDR1 DFQATT and CDR2 SNEGSKA come from the germline V gene (reference sequence). V was trimmed by 1 base and J by 4 bases, leaving 10 bases between them. The CDR3 is 13 amino acids.

The chain uses TRBV29-1 and TRBJ2-5, with 9 bases aligning to TRBD2. The assigned J gene may be wrong: the sequence end matches TRBJ2-1 better. Germline assignment: CDR1 SQVTM and CDR2 ANQGSEA. The CDR3 extends over 15 amino acids. The CDR3 DNA reads as TGCAGCGTGAGGGAGACTAGCGGTGAATACAATGAGCAGTTCTTC. It translates to CSVRETSGEYNEQFF.

V is TRBV25-1 and J is TRBJ2-7, with TRBD1 matching 8 bases. J lost 7 bases, V lost 0 bases, and 20 bases had no gene match. Germline V gives CDR1 MGHDK, CDR2 SYGVNS. The CDR3 has 19 residues. DNA of the CDR3: TGTGCCAGCAGTGAATATTTCTTAGCGACAGGGGTCGGAAACGGTGAGCAGTACTTC. Encoded protein: CASSEYFLATGVGNGEQYF.

This clonotype appeared a few times. The CDR3 loop reads CASKVGQGIQETQYF. The CDR3, as DNA: TGCGCCAGCAAGGTGGGACAGGGGATCCAAGAGACCCAGTACTTC. The gene calls are TRBV5-1 and TRBJ2-5, with 10 bases fitting TRBD1. Germline trimming cut 6 bases from V and 1 base from J; bases unmatched to any gene: 6. The CDR3 spans 15 residues. The germline gives CDR1 SGHRS, CDR2 YFSETQ.

In DNA, the CDR3 is TGTGCCAGCAGCCAACGGTCTGATAGTTCCGAGCAGTACTTC. This encodes CASSQRSDSSEQYF. V usage is TRBV3-1 and J usage is TRBJ2-7; no clear D gene. The CDR3 has 14 residues. Germline assignment: CDR1 LGHDT and CDR2 YNNKEL (reference sequence). The V gene lost 2 bases and the J gene lost 6 bases, with 14 bases spanning the gap.

The sample holds a few counts of this clonotype. The rearrangement uses TRBV7-9 and TRBJ2-2; no reliable D call. V dropped 1 base and J dropped 5 bases, with 8 bases sitting between them. The CDR3 is made up of 14 amino acids. The germline CDR1 and CDR2 sequences are SEHNR and FQNEAQ (reference sequence). CDR3 loop: CASSLDPETGELFF. The CDR3 DNA reads as TGTGCCAGCAGCTTAGATCCAGAGACCGGGGAGCTGTTTTTT.

The chain couples TRBV9 to TRBJ2-5; D might be TRBD1 (5 bases). This CDR3 has 15 residues. Per germline, CDR1 SGDLS and CDR2 YYNGEE. Trimming stripped 0 bases from V and 4 bases from J, with 13 bases between. In nucleotides, the CDR3 is TGTGCCAGCAGCGTAGAGGGGCGTCGTGGAGAGACCCAGTACTTC. Its translation is CASSVEGRRGETQYF.

V usage is TRBV5-1 and J usage is TRBJ2-1; TRBD2 agrees at 9 bases. This CDR3 is 15 amino acids long. V dropped 5 bases and J dropped 3; count of bases not matched to a gene: 6. CDR1 and CDR2 from the germline V gene are SGHRS and YFSETQ. The CDR3 bases are TGCGCCAGCAGGGGAGCGGGAGGCTTCTACAATGAGCAGTTCTTC. Protein product: CASRGAGGFYNEQFF.

The chain uses TRBV20-1 and TRBJ1-1, with D unclear. CDR1 DFQATT and CDR2 SNEGSKA come from the germline V gene (reference sequence). Trimming removed 6 bases at V and 6 bases at J, with 14 bases between. The CDR3 runs 12 residues. Here the CDR3 DNA reads TGCAGTGCCTCCGGATTGAAAGCTGAAGCTTTCTTT. Translation gives CSASGLKAEAFF.

This clonotype was counted a few times. The CDR3 DNA reads TGCGCCAGCAGCCAAGATGGCCCTAGCGGGCTGGAGACCCAGTACTTC. Protein: CASSQDGPSGLETQYF. This sequence joins TRBV4-3 and TRBJ2-5; 8 bases map to TRBD2. There are 16 residues in the CDR3. Germline V CDR1 and CDR2: LGHNA, YSLEER. Losses at the gene ends were 0 bases for V and 5 bases for J; bases not matched to a gene: 8.

J is TRBJ1-1 and V is TRBV5-1, with D hard to call. V shed 6 bases and J shed 1 base, with 10 bases lying between them. Germline V gene lookup returns CDR1 SGHRS and CDR2 YFSETQ. The CDR3 loop spans 13 amino acids. CDR3 coding DNA: TGCGCCAGCATCGCGCAAGCGAACACTGAAGCTTTCTTT. This encodes CASIAQANTEAFF. Together with reference TRBV5-1 and TRBJ1-1, the CDR3 gives the full variable domain: KAGVTQTPRYLIKTRGQQVTLSCSPISGHRSVSWYQQTPGQGLQFLFEYFSETQRNKGNFPGRFSGRQFSNSRSEMNVSTLELGDSALYLCASIAQANTEAFFGQGTRLTVV.

The chain couples TRBV28 to TRBJ1-2; D perhaps matches TRBD1 (5 bases). Germline values: CDR1 MDHEN, CDR2 SYDVKM. This CDR3 is 14 amino acids long. The V and J ends lost 6 bases and 4 bases respectively, with 15 bases between them. The CDR3 loop reads CASSTSSTAYGYTF. The CDR3 bases are TGTGCCAGCAGCACATCCTCGACAGCCTATGGCTACACCTTC.

The chain links TRBV4-1 to TRBJ2-3, with TRBD2 identical over 15 bases. Germline lookup yields CDR1 MGHRA and CDR2 YSYEKL. The trim removed 4 bases at V and 8 bases at J, leaving 4 bases unmatched. The CDR3 covers 15 residues. The CDR3 DNA reads as TGCGCCAGCAGCCCCCCGGGACTAGCGGGAGGTACGCAGTATTTT. Its protein is CASSPPGLAGGTQYF.

There are a few counts of this clonotype. V is TRBV7-3 and J is TRBJ2-5, with 9 bases identical to TRBD2. The J call is uncertain, as TRBJ2-1 better fits the DNA end. The CDR3 contains 15 residues. Germline CDR1 reads SGHTA; CDR2 reads FQGTGA. CDR3 region: CASSLGGGRAPEQFF. The CDR3 nucleotides read TGTGCCAGCAGCTTGGGGGGCGGGAGGGCCCCTGAGCAGTTCTTC.

V gene TRBV12-3 or TRBV12-4 combines with J gene TRBJ2-7, with 8 positions matching TRBD2. Germline trimming cut 6 bases from V and 7 bases from J; bases unmatched to any gene: 8. The CDR3 consists of 13 residues. For the CDR3, the DNA is TGTGCCAGCAGCCGCTCGCGGGGGGATGAGCAGTACTTC. It translates to CASSRSRGDEQYF.

This clonotype was detected a few times. This sequence joins TRBV5-1 and TRBJ1-4, with D uncertain. Germline V CDR1 and CDR2: SGHRS, YFSETQ. This CDR3 has 16 amino acids. The V gene lost 4 bases and the J gene lost 8 bases, with 21 bases spanning the gap. The CDR3 loop reads CASSPVRGGEREKLFF. DNA of the CDR3: TGCGCCAGCAGCCCCGTCCGTGGCGGGGAAAGAGAAAAACTGTTTTTT.

This clonotype has more than one count but fewer than ten. J is TRBJ1-2 and V is TRBV10-3; D is ambiguous. The CDR3 totals 12 residues. Trimming removed 0 bases at V and 7 bases at J, with 6 bases between. Germline CDR1 and CDR2: ENHRY and SYGVKD. The CDR3 loop reads CAISESKAGYTF. The CDR3 DNA reads as TGTGCCATCAGTGAGTCAAAGGCTGGCTACACCTTC.

As for this clonotype: Its ends do not fully match the called genes, so a read error is possible. The chain links TRBV4-2 to TRBJ2-1; D is possibly TRBD2 (5 bases). The CDR3 consists of 13 residues. Germline V gene lookup returns CDR1 LGHNA and CDR2 YNFKEQ. The CDR3 DNA sequence: TGTGCCAGCAGCCACCCACTAGGTAATGAGCAGCTCTTC. This codes for CASSHPLGNEQLF.

The table lists this clonotype with a few counts. The chain uses TRBV29-1 and TRBJ2-5, with a weak D call TRBD1 (5 bases). This CDR3 has 14 residues. Germline V gives CDR1 SQVTM, CDR2 ANQGSEA. V was clipped by 3 bases and J by 1 base, with 12 bases between them. CDR3 in amino acids: CSVDLGHPQETQYF. The DNA of the CDR3 is TGCAGCGTTGACCTCGGACACCCCCAAGAGACCCAGTACTTC.